This T cell receptor (beta chain) appears in the sequencing data of a study of blood T cell repertoires in COVID-19. Assignments of participants to cohorts depended upon their own reported clinical history. The V gene's germline CDR1 is SGHTA and CDR2 FQGNSA. V was clipped by 6 bases and J by 10 bases, with 16 bases between them. This CDR3 contains 13 residues. Per the original data handling: Cell counts per sample came from amplifying reference gene primers. TCRdb's table, derived via immunoSEQ multiplex PCR, lists solely in-frame clones and lacks some. The DNA was the basis for D and trimming; V, J and clone size are from that table. The sample has roughly 220,000 clones; about 80% are singletons.

This TCR was recovered from a woman in her thirties or forties with acute COVID-19. The chain employs TRBV7-2 and TRBJ1-5, with D hard to call. The specimen was PBMCs or T cells enriched from blood (not recorded which). Written as DNA, the CDR3 is TGTGCCAGCAGTCCCCGTTCGGGTCACCCCCAGCATTTT. It is translated as CASSPRSGHPQHF.